This T cell receptor beta chain appears in the sequencing data of a study of CD8+ T cells in alopecia areata (dated by TCRdb to the late 2010s). Background on the whole study: Treated patients were enrolled in an open-label pilot trial of oral tofacitinib at 5 to 10 mg twice daily for moderate-to-severe alopecia areata. Patients stayed on tofacitinib for 6 to 18 months and then had 6 months of follow-up off drug so that delayed response and recurrence could be assessed. Disease severity in treated patients was measured with the SALT score, which quantifies the percentage of affected scalp surface area. In both human patients and the C3H/HeJ mouse model, the study applied high-throughput TCRbeta sequencing to look at T cell clonal expansion in alopecia areata. In humans, TCRbeta sequencing was performed on scalp tissue and on sorted CD4+ and CD8+ peripheral blood T cells from healthy controls and from patients with patchy or totalis/universalis alopecia areata. Patients on tofacitinib were biopsied at baseline and after 4 and 24 weeks of treatment, and several of the patients also had a later scalp biopsy. Clonality in the scalp was compared among normal scalp (n=4), patchy alopecia areata scalp (n=8), and alopecia totalis/universalis scalp (n=8). RNA was obtained with the PAXgene miRNA kit for fixed scalp, the miRNeasy kit for PBMCs, and the RNeasy kit for mouse skin. TCRbeta CDR3 regions were amplified by immunoSEQ multiplex PCR using 35 Vbeta forward and 13 Jbeta reverse primers. Overall study results and their limits: Because the treated cohort was small and included a single nonresponder, larger studies are needed to assess links between baseline CD8+ expansion and response. With tofacitinib, both scalp clonality and the number of expanded CD8+ clones among the top 100 scalp clones went down significantly. Unlike mouse skin, which is dominated by gammadelta T cells, normal human skin has resident alphabeta T cells that are also sequenced, and this complicates analysis of the scalp TCR repertoire. Compared with normal scalp, lesional scalp, particularly in alopecia totalis/universalis, had higher clonality and more expanded CD8+ clones, which suggests antigenic drive. Compared with mice, TCR sequences shared between patients were less clear, possibly partly because of HLA diversity across the patient population. During tofacitinib treatment, many expanded lesional clones stuck around in both scalp and blood, and this persistence may partly explain why relapse happens after treatment is stopped.

Library preparation employed the immunoSEQ multiplex PCR assay. RNA was extracted from all samples and reverse transcribed into cDNA as template for TCR sequencing. SuperScript III was used for first-strand cDNA synthesis, primed with a 2:1 mix of oligo-dT and random hexamers. A synthetic immune receptor repertoire was used to gauge amplification bias, and whatever bias remained was removed computationally. As for the authors' bioinformatics: After raw reads were preprocessed to remove errors, the CDR3 was defined following IMGT conventions as running from the conserved cysteine to phenylalanine. Clonality was calculated as 1 minus Shannon entropy normalized by log2 of the number of productive unique TCRs. Whether scalp clones were CD4 or CD8 was inferred by matching scalp TCRbeta sequences against CD4 and CD8 repertoires sorted from blood. TCRdb's version of the immuneACCESS table is confined to in-frame rearrangements and falls short of the full clone set. An unresolved V gene accounts for under half of the shortfall where checked; the remainder is of unknown origin. V and J calls and clone size are those listed in that table; D and trimming were worked out from the DNA. Within this sample are about 5,800 clones, with around two thirds of them counted one time only. The ten biggest clones cover around 9.4% of the sample.

The sample's treatment or condition, from its label and the paper: oral pan-JAK inhibitor, 5-10 mg twice daily. Lesional scalp punch biopsies and peripheral blood were collected from alopecia areata patients. Scalp biopsies from humans were placed right away in PAXgene tissue containers for fixation. With regard to this clone: It has no known antigen specificity. No per-base quality is available; no much larger clone lies one base away.

Sequences were derived from skin, sampled at approximately week 30, from a patient treated with tofacitinib. The TCR sequence derives from a human donor with alopecia areata.

Here the CDR3 is given as CASSLGQGNSPLHF. At the DNA level, the sequence is TGCGCCAGCAGCTTGGGACAGGGGAATTCACCCCTCCACTTT. The V and J segments used are TRBV5-1 and TRBJ1-6; 8 bases in between match TRBD1. In the germline V gene, CDR1 corresponds to SGHRS and CDR2 to YFSETQ. Including the terminal cysteine and phenylalanine, the CDR3 comprises 14 residues. Only CDR3 DNA is held: 42 bases, read in frame from base 1. After removal of 0 bases from V and 7 bases from J, the junction retains 0 bases not matched to a gene.